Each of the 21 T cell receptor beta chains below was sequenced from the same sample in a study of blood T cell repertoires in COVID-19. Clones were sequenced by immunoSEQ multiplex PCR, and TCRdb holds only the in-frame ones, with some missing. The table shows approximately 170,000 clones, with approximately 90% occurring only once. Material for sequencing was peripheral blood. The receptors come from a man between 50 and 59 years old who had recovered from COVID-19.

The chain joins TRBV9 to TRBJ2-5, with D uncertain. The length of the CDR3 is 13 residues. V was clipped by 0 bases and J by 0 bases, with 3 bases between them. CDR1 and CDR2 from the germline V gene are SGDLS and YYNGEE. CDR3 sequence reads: CASSVANQETQYF. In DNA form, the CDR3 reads TGTGCCAGCAGCGTAGCCAACCAAGAGACCCAGTACTTC.

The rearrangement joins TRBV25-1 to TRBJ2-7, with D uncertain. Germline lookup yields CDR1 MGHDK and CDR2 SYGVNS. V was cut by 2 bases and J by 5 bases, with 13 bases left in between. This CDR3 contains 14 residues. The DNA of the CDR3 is TGTGCCAGCAGTGAAGCAGGCCCTCCTAACGAGCAGTACTTC. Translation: CASSEAGPPNEQYF.

The CDR3 bases are TGTGCCAGTAGTATCATCTCCCCGGTAGATGAGCAGTTCTTC. It yields the protein CASSIISPVDEQFF. This chain links TRBV19 with TRBJ2-1; D remains unclear. The CDR3 has 14 residues. The germline V gene encodes CDR1 LNHDA and CDR2 SQIVND (reference sequence). Trimming pared 3 bases from V and 8 bases from J, leaving 14 bases between.

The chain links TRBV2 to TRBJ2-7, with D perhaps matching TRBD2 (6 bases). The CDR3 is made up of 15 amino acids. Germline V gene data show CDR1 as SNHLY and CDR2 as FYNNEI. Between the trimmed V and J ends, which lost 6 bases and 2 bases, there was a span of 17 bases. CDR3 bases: TGTGCCAGCAGCGCAAGAAGCGGAGGGGCCTACGAGCAGTACTTC. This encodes CASSARSGGAYEQYF. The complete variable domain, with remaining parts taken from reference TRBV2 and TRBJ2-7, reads EPEVTQTPSHQVTQMGQEVILRCVPISNHLYFYWYRQILGQKVEFLVSFYNNEISEKSEIFDDQFSVERPDGSNFTLKIRSTKLEDSAMYFCASSARSGGAYEQYFGPGTRLTVT.

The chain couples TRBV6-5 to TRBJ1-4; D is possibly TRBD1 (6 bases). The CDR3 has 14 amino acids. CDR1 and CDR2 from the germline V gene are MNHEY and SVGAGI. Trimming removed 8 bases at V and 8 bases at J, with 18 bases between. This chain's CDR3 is CASRPRGGEEKLFF. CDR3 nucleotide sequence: TGTGCCAGCCGACCCAGGGGCGGTGAAGAAAAACTGTTTTTT.

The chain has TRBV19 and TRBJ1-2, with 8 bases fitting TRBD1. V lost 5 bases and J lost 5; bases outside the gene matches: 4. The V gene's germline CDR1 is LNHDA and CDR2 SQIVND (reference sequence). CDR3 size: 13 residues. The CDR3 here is CASSDRGGYGYTF. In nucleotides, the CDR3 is TGTGCCAGTAGTGACAGGGGTGGATATGGCTACACCTTC.

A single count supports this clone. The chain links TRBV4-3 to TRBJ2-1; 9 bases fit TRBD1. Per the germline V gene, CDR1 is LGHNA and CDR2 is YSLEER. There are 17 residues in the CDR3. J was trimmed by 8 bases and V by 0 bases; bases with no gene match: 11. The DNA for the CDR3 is TGCGCCAGCAGCCAAGAGGGGGGACAGGGTCTACCGGATGAGCAGTTCTTC. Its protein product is CASSQEGGQGLPDEQFF.

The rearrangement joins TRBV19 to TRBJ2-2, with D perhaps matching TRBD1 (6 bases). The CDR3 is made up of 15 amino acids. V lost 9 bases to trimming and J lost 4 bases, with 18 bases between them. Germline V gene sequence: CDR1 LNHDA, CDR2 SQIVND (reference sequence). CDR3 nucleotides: TGTGCCAGCAATAGACAGGACGGACCCACCGGGGAGCTGTTTTTT. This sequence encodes CASNRQDGPTGELFF.

The CDR3 DNA reads as TGTGCCAGCAGCCACACATGGGGCCCCTCCTACGAGCAGTACTTC. Translating gives CASSHTWGPSYEQYF. The chain links TRBV3-1 (or the pseudogene TRBV3-2) to TRBJ2-7; TRBD1 might be the D (5 bases). The germline V gene encodes CDR1 LGHDT and CDR2 YNNKEL (reference sequence). Between the trimmed V and J ends, which lost 3 bases and 0 bases, there was a span of 12 bases. The CDR3 runs to 15 residues.

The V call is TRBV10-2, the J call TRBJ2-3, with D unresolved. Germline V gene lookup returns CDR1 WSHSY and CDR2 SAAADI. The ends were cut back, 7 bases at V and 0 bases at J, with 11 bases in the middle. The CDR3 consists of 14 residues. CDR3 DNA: TGCGCCAGCAAGGTGGCGGCTAGCACAGATACGCAGTATTTT. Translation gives CASKVAASTDTQYF.

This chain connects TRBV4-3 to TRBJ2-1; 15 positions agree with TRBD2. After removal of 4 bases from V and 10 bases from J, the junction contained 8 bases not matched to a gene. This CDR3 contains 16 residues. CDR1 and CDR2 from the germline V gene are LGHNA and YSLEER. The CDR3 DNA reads TGCGCCAGCAGCCCAGGGACTAGCGGGGGGATGAAGGAGCAGTTCTTC. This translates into CASSPGTSGGMKEQFF.

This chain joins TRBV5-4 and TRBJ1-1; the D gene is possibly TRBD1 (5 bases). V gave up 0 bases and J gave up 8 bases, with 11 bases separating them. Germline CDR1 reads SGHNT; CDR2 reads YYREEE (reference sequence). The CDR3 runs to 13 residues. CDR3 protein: CASSLVGVSEAFF. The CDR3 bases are TGTGCCAGCAGCTTGGTAGGGGTATCGGAAGCTTTCTTT.

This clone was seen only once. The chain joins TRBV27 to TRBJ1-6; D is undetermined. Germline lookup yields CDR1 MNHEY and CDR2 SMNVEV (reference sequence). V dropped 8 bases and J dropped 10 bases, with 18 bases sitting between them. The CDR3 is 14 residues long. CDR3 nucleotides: TGTGCCAGCCGGTTGTTTGAGGGTAGCTCACCCCTCCACTTT. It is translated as CASRLFEGSSPLHF.

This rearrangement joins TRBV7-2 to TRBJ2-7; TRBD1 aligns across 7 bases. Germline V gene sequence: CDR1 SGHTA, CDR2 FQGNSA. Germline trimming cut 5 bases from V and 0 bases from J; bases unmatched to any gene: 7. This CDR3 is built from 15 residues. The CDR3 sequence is CASSASQGPSYEQYF. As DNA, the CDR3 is TGTGCCAGCAGCGCCTCACAGGGGCCCTCCTACGAGCAGTACTTC. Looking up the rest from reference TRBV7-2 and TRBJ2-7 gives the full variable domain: GAGVSQSPSNKVTEKGKDVELRCDPISGHTALYWYRQSLGQGLEFLIYFQGNSAPDKSGLPSDRFSAERTGGSVSTLTIQRTQQEDSAVYLCASSASQGPSYEQYFGPGTRLTVT.

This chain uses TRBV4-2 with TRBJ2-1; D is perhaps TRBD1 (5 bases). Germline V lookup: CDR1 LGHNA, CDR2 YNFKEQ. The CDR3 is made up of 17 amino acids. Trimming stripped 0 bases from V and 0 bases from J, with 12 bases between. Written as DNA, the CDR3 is TGTGCCAGCAGCCAAGACCAACAGGCTTCCTCCTACAATGAGCAGTTCTTC. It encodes CASSQDQQASSYNEQFF.

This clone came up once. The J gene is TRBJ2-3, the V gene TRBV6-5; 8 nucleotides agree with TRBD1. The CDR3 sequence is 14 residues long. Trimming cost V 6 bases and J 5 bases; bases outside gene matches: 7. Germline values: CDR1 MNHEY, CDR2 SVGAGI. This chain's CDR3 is CASRGTGGEDTQYF. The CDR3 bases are TGTGCCAGCAGAGGAACAGGGGGTGAAGATACGCAGTATTTT.

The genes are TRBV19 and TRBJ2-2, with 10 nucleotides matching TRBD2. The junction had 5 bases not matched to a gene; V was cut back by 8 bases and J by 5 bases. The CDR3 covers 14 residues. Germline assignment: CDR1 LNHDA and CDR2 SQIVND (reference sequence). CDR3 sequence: CASQRGGQTGELFF. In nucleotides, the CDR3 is TGTGCCAGTCAGCGGGGGGGGCAGACCGGGGAGCTGTTTTTT.

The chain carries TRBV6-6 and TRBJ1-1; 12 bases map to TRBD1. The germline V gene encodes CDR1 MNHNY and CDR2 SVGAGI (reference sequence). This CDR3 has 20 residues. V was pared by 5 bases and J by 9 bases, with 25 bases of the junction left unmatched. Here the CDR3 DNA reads TGTGCCAGCAGTCGTCCCCAATCCGGGACAGGGGGCGCGTTATATTCCCAAGCTTTCTTT. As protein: CASSRPQSGTGGALYSQAFF.

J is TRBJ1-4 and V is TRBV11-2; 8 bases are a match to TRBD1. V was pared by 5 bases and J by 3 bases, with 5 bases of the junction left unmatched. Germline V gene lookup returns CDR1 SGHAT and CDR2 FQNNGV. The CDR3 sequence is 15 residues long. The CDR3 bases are TGTGCCAGCAGCCCCCGGGACAGGCCTAATGAAAAACTGTTTTTT. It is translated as CASSPRDRPNEKLFF.

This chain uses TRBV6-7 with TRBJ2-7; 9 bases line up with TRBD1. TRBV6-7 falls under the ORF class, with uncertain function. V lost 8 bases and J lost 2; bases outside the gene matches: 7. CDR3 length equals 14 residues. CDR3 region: CASRSRDRAYEQYF. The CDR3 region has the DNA TGTGCCAGCCGATCGCGGGACAGGGCCTACGAGCAGTACTTC.

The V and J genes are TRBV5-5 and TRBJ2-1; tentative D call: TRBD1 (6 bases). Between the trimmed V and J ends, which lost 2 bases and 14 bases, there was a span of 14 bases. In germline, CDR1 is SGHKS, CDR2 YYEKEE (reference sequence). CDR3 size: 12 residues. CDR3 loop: CASSLSSGDEFF. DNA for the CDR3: TGTGCCAGCAGCTTATCCTCAGGGGATGAGTTCTTC.